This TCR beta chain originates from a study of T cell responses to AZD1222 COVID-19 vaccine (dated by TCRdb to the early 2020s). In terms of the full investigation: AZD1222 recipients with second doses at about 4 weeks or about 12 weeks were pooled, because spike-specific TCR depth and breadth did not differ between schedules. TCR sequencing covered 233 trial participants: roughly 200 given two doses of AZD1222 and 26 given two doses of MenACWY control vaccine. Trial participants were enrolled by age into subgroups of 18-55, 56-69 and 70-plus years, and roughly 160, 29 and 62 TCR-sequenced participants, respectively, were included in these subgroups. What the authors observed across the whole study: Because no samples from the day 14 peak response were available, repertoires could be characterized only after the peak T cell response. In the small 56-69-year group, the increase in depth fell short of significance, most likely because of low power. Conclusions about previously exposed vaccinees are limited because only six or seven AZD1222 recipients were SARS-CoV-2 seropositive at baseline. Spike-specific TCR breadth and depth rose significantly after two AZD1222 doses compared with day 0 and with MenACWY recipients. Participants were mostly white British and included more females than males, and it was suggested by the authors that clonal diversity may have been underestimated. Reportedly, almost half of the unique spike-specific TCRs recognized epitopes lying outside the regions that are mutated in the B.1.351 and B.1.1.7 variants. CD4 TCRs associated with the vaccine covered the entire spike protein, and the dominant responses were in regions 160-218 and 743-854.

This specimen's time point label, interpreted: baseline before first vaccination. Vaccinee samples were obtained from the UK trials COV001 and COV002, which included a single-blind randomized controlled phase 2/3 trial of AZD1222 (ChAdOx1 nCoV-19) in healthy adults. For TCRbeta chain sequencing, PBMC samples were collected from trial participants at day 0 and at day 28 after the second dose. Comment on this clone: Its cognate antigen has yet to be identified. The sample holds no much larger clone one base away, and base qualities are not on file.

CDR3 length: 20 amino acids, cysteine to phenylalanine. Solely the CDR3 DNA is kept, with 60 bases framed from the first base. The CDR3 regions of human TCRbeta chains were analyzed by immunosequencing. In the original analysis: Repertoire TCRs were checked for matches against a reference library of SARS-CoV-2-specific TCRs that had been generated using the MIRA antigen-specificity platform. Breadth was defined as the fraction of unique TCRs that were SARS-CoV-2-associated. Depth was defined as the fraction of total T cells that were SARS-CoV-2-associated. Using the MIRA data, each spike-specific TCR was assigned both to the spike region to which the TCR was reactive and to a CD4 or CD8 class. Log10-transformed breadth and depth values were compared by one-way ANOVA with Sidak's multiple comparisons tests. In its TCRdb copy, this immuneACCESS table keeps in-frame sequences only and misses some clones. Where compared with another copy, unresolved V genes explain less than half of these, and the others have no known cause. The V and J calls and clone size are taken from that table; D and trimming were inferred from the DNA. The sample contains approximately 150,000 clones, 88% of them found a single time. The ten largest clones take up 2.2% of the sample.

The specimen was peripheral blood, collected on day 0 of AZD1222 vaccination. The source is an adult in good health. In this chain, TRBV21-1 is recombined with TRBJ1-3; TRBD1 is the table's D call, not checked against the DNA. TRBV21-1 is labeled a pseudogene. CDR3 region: CASNSEDRGCGGTSRNTIYF. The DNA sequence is TGTGCCAGCAACAGCGAGGACAGGGGGTGCGGAGGAACCAGTCGAAACACCATATATTTT.